Presented here are 21 T cell receptor beta chains from one specimen sequenced in a study of PD-1 blockade in classical Hodgkin lymphoma. Time point denoted: cycle 4 day 1 (C4D1), after less than 7 weeks of nivolumab. Every patient experienced relapse after autologous stem cell transplantation, and brentuximab vedotin exposure varied. Sequencing used immunoSEQ multiplex PCR; TCRdb keeps in-frame clones, though not all of them. The profile shows around 93,000 clones, 78% of them singletons. Here the sequenced sample was peripheral blood mononuclear cells (PBMCs), taken before the fourth cycle of nivolumab. The receptors here all came from a human donor with classical Hodgkin lymphoma.

This chain uses TRBV6-5 with TRBJ2-7; 9 nucleotides align to TRBD1. The V gene's germline CDR1 is MNHEY and CDR2 SVGAGI. Trimming cost V 8 bases and J 3 bases; bases outside gene matches: 11. CDR3 length: 15 amino acids. The CDR3 DNA reads TGTGCCAGCGGGCGACAGGGGGACCTTTTCTACGAGCAGTACTTC. This codes for CASGRQGDLFYEQYF.

This clone came up once. The V and J genes are TRBV28 and TRBJ1-3; D gene ambiguous. CDR1 and CDR2 from the germline V gene are MDHEN and SYDVKM. CDR3 length: 13 residues. V lost 5 bases to trimming and J lost 4 bases, with 9 bases between them. The CDR3 reads CASSANGGNTIYF. The CDR3 DNA reads TGTGCCAGCAGTGCGAATGGGGGAAACACCATATATTTT.

This rearrangement joins TRBV28 to TRBJ2-3; 9 nucleotides match TRBD1. The ends lost 7 bases at V and 3 bases at J; junction bases unmatched: 5. The germline gives CDR1 MDHEN, CDR2 SYDVKM. The CDR3 spans 14 residues. CDR3 sequence reads: CASTRTGATDTQYF. The CDR3 nucleotides read TGTGCCAGCACTAGGACAGGGGCGACAGATACGCAGTATTTT.

This sequence joins TRBV11-2 and TRBJ1-2, with D perhaps matching TRBD1 (5 bases). The CDR3 runs 14 residues. CDR1 and CDR2 (germline): SGHAT, FQNNGV. Trimming took off 4 bases at V and 8 bases at J, with 17 bases between the two ends. CDR3 amino acids: CASSSLGETSGYTF. For the CDR3, the DNA is TGTGCCAGCAGCTCCTTAGGGGAGACGTCCGGCTACACCTTC.

The chain employs TRBV7-9 and TRBJ2-7; TRBD1 aligns across 11 bases. The CDR3 is 14 amino acids. Germline lookup yields CDR1 SEHNR and CDR2 FQNEAQ (reference sequence). Unmatched junction bases numbered 4, after V lost 4 bases and J lost 5 bases. Here the CDR3 DNA reads TGTGCCAGCAGCTCCGAGGACAGGGGGCACGAGCAGTACTTC. As protein: CASSSEDRGHEQYF. Full variable domain (missing parts from reference TRBV7-9 and TRBJ2-7): DTGVSQNPRHKITKRGQNVTFRCDPISEHNRLYWYRQTLGQGPEFLTYFQNEAQLEKSRLLSDRFSAERPKGSFSTLEIQRTEQGDSAMYLCASSSEDRGHEQYFGPGTRLTVT.

The chain couples TRBV9 to TRBJ1-4, with TRBD1 identical over 9 bases. CDR3 length: 17 residues. Germline V gene lookup returns CDR1 SGDLS and CDR2 YYNGEE. V lost 0 bases and J lost 0; bases outside the gene matches: 3. The CDR3 is CASSVGTGVATNEKLFF. CDR3 sequence (DNA): TGTGCCAGCAGCGTAGGGACAGGGGTGGCAACTAATGAAAAACTGTTTTTT.

The chain is built from TRBV19 and TRBJ1-4; D not resolved. V was clipped by 3 bases and J by 6 bases, with 14 bases between them. The CDR3 is 15 residues long. Germline assignment: CDR1 LNHDA and CDR2 SQIVND (reference sequence). The CDR3 protein is CASSMRPNRYEKLFF. The CDR3 bases are TGTGCCAGTAGTATGAGGCCTAACCGATATGAAAAACTGTTTTTT.

This clone was counted only a few times. The sample holds other DNA sequences that translate to the same CDR3. The genes are TRBV5-1 and TRBJ1-2; a possible D gene is TRBD1 (5 bases). The CDR3 has 14 amino acids. The V end was cut by 0 bases, the J end by 4 bases, with 10 bases between. Germline CDR1 SGHRS, CDR2 YFSETQ. The CDR3 nucleotides are TGCGCCAGCAGCTTGGCGGGGCAGCCCTATGGCTACACCTTC. As protein: CASSLAGQPYGYTF.

This chain joins TRBV29-1 and TRBJ2-7; D not certain. The germline V gene encodes CDR1 SQVTM and CDR2 ANQGSEA. This CDR3 is 12 amino acids long. Trimming pared 7 bases from V and 2 bases from J, leaving 12 bases between. CDR3 residues: CSAGPLTYEQYF. The CDR3 nucleotides are TGCAGCGCTGGACCCTTGACCTACGAGCAGTACTTC.

This clone was observed a few times. This rearrangement joins TRBV7-2 to TRBJ2-3, with D perhaps TRBD2 (7 bases). The germline V gene encodes CDR1 SGHTA and CDR2 FQGNSA. The CDR3 loop spans 16 amino acids. Trimming pared 2 bases from V and 1 base from J, leaving 13 bases between. CDR3 amino acids: CASSLKGGSGTDTQYF. Written as DNA, the CDR3 is TGTGCCAGCAGCTTAAAGGGGGGGTCGGGCACAGATACGCAGTATTTT.

J is TRBJ2-2 and V is TRBV28; TRBD2 matches at 8 bases. V lost 5 bases and J lost 7; bases outside the gene matches: 21. Germline V gives CDR1 MDHEN, CDR2 SYDVKM. The CDR3 consists of 19 residues. The DNA of the CDR3 is TGTGCCAGCAGTCTCCTCCTCCTTAGCGGGAAAGGCCTTGGCGGGGAGCTGTTTTTT. Translation: CASSLLLLSGKGLGGELFF.

The chain links TRBV2 to TRBJ1-4; D is perhaps TRBD1 (6 bases). Per germline, CDR1 SNHLY and CDR2 FYNNEI. Trimming removed 6 bases from V and 7 bases from J, with 15 bases in between. This CDR3 has 14 residues. The CDR3 reads CASRDSYRAEKLFF. CDR3 nucleotides: TGTGCCAGCAGGGATTCGTACAGGGCTGAAAAACTGTTTTTT. Looking up the rest from reference TRBV2 and TRBJ1-4 gives the full variable domain: EPEVTQTPSHQVTQMGQEVILRCVPISNHLYFYWYRQILGQKVEFLVSFYNNEISEKSEIFDDQFSVERPDGSNFTLKIRSTKLEDSAMYFCASRDSYRAEKLFFGSGTQLSVL.

The chain links TRBV19 to TRBJ1-5; 8 bases agree with TRBD1. CDR1 and CDR2 (germline): LNHDA, SQIVND (reference sequence). With 4 bases clipped from V and 5 bases from J, the junction kept 10 bases outside the gene matches. The CDR3 runs 16 residues. The CDR3 loop reads CASSTYLQGEYQPQHF. The DNA for the CDR3 is TGTGCCAGTAGTACGTACCTACAGGGGGAGTATCAGCCCCAGCATTTT.

This clone has a count of ten or more. The V gene is TRBV4-1, the J gene TRBJ1-5; maybe TRBD1 (6 bases). Germline V gene data show CDR1 as MGHRA and CDR2 as YSYEKL. CDR3 size: 15 residues. Trimming took 0 bases from V and 7 from J, leaving 13 bases between them. CDR3 sequence: CASSQEKGGRQPQHF. CDR3 bases: TGCGCCAGCAGCCAAGAGAAGGGGGGCAGGCAGCCCCAGCATTTT.

V usage is TRBV6-5 and J usage is TRBJ2-7, with TRBD2 identical over 8 bases. Trimming removed 10 bases from V and 4 bases from J; junction bases left unmatched: 9. The CDR3 is 13 residues long. Germline V gives CDR1 MNHEY, CDR2 SVGAGI. The chain's CDR3 is CATSGVAGYEQYF. In DNA form, the CDR3 reads TGTGCCACATCGGGGGTAGCGGGGTACGAGCAGTACTTC.

This clone occurred a few times. This chain connects TRBV19 to TRBJ1-2; D uncertain. The germline V gene encodes CDR1 LNHDA and CDR2 SQIVND (reference sequence). V was shortened by 3 bases and J by 0 bases, with 11 bases between the two germline ends. The CDR3 consists of 15 residues. CDR3 sequence reads: CASSMFSDPNYGYTF. For the CDR3, the DNA is TGTGCCAGTAGTATGTTTTCAGATCCTAACTATGGCTACACCTTC.

This clone was seen only a few times. The chain is built from TRBV19 and TRBJ1-5; the D is unclear. The CDR3 runs to 13 residues. Germline V gene lookup returns CDR1 LNHDA and CDR2 SQIVND (reference sequence). Trimming took off 6 bases at V and 4 bases at J, with 10 bases between the two ends. The CDR3 nucleotides read TGTGCCAGTAGCGGGGAGGGAAATCAGCCCCAGCATTTT. Residues: CASSGEGNQPQHF.

The chain has TRBV28 and TRBJ2-7, with D maybe TRBD1 (6 bases). V gave up 5 bases and J gave up 5 bases, with 16 bases separating them. CDR1 and CDR2 (germline): MDHEN, SYDVKM. The CDR3 runs to 14 residues. CDR3 in amino acids: CASSPPTGTDEQYF. The DNA for the CDR3 is TGTGCCAGCAGTCCTCCCACAGGGACCGACGAGCAGTACTTC.

V is TRBV9 and J is TRBJ2-5, with D possibly TRBD2 on 6 matching bases. CDR1 SGDLS and CDR2 YYNGEE come from the germline V gene. CDR3 length: 13 amino acids. V was shortened by 4 bases and J by 5 bases, with 12 bases between the two germline ends. CDR3 DNA: TGTGCCAGCAGCAATTCAGGGAGGGAGACCCAGTACTTC. It is translated as CASSNSGRETQYF.

The chain has TRBV5-6 and TRBJ1-3; tentative D call: TRBD1 (5 bases). Trimming removed 0 bases from V and 2 bases from J, with 6 bases in between. Germline V gene lookup returns CDR1 SGHDT and CDR2 YYEEEE. The CDR3 totals 14 residues. The CDR3 DNA reads TGTGCCAGCAGCTTGGTGGACACTGGAAACACCATATATTTT. It is translated as CASSLVDTGNTIYF.

This rearrangement joins TRBV6-5 to TRBJ2-7; 7 bases line up with TRBD1. The CDR3 totals 12 residues. Trimming took 5 bases from V and 2 from J; bases not matched to a gene: 0. Germline V gene lookup returns CDR1 MNHEY and CDR2 SVGAGI. CDR3 nucleotide sequence: TGTGCCAGCAGTCAGGGGGCCTACGAGCAGTACTTC. Amino acid sequence: CASSQGAYEQYF.